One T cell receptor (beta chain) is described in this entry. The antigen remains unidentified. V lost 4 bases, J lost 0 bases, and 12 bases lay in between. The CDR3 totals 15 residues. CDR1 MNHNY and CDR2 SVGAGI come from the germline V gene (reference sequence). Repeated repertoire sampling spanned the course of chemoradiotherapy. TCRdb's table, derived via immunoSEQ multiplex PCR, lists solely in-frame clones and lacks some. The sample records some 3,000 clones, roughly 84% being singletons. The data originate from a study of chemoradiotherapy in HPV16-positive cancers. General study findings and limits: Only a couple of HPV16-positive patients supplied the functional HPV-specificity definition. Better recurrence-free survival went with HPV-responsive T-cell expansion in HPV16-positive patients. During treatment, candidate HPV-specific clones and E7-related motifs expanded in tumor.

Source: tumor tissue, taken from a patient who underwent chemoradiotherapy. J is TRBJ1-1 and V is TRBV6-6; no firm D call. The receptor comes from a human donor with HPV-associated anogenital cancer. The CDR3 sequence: CASSSRIEMNTEAFF. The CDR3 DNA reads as TGTGCCAGCAGTTCACGTATAGAAATGAACACTGAAGCTTTCTTT.